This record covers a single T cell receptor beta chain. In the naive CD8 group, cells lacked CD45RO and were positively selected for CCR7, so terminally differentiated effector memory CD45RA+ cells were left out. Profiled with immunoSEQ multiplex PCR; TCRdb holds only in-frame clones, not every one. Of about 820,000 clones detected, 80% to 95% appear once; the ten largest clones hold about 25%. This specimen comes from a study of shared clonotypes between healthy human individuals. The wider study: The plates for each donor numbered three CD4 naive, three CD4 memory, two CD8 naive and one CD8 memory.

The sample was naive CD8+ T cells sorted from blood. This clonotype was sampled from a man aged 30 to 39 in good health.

CDR3 coding DNA: TGTGCCAGCAGTGTTAAAAGCTCCTACGAGCAGTACTTC. This sequence encodes CASSVKSSYEQYF. This chain joins TRBV27 and TRBJ2-7; D not certain. Trimming took 5 bases from V and 0 from J, leaving 8 bases between them. The CDR3 is 13 amino acids. Germline V gives CDR1 MNHEY, CDR2 SMNVEV (reference sequence).